Shown below are 28 T cell receptor beta chains from a single sample sequenced in a study of blood T cell repertoires in COVID-19. This table comes from immunoSEQ multiplex PCR, and its TCRdb copy is limited to in-frame clones, with some not included. The sample holds under 300,000 clones, 88% seen once. Sequenced input: PBMCs or T cells enriched from blood (not recorded which). These receptors were obtained from a woman between 25 and 40 years old who had recovered from COVID-19.

The V gene is TRBV5-1, the J gene TRBJ2-1; the match to TRBD2 covers 9 bases. V dropped 0 bases and J dropped 8; count of bases not matched to a gene: 9. The CDR3 covers 16 residues. CDR1 and CDR2 from the germline V gene are SGHRS and YFSETQ. The CDR3 bases are TGCGCCAGCAGCTTGGATGCGGGAGGGGGCGGTTATGAGCAGTTCTTC. Translation gives CASSLDAGGGGYEQFF.

J is TRBJ2-1 and V is TRBV19, with 7 bases fitting TRBD2. The CDR3 runs to 16 residues. Germline-derived CDR1 and CDR2 are LNHDA and SQIVND (reference sequence). Trimming removed 8 bases from V and 14 bases from J; junction bases left unmatched: 24. CDR3 loop: CASGNNASPATSRKFF. The CDR3 nucleotides are TGTGCCAGTGGTAATAACGCCTCGCCGGCGACTAGCAGAAAGTTCTTC. Together with reference TRBV19 and TRBJ2-1, the CDR3 gives the full variable domain: DGGITQSPKYLFRKEGQNVTLSCEQNLNHDAMYWYRQDPGQGLRLIYYSQIVNDFQKGDIAEGYSVSREKKESFPLTVTSAQKNPTAFYLCASGNNASPATSRKFFGPGTRLTVL.

The chain has TRBV25-1 and TRBJ2-1; D is unclear. V was shortened by 2 bases and J by 3 bases, with 14 bases between the two germline ends. The CDR3 totals 16 residues. Germline lookup yields CDR1 MGHDK and CDR2 SYGVNS. DNA of the CDR3: TGTGCCAGCAGTGAAACAAGCCGACACATCTACAATGAGCAGTTCTTC. This codes for CASSETSRHIYNEQFF.

The rearrangement joins TRBV5-1 to TRBJ2-7, with TRBD1 identical over 9 bases. The V gene end was trimmed by 5 bases and the J gene end by 3 bases; junction bases not matched to a gene: 6. Germline CDR1 SGHRS, CDR2 YFSETQ. The CDR3 spans 14 residues. The CDR3 protein is CASSSGTGSYEQYF. The CDR3 DNA is TGCGCCAGCAGTTCAGGGACAGGGAGCTACGAGCAGTACTTC. Full variable domain (missing parts from reference TRBV5-1 and TRBJ2-7): KAGVTQTPRYLIKTRGQQVTLSCSPISGHRSVSWYQQTPGQGLQFLFEYFSETQRNKGNFPGRFSGRQFSNSRSEMNVSTLELGDSALYLCASSSGTGSYEQYFGPGTRLTVT.

This clone was seen a single time. The chain has TRBV19 and TRBJ1-5; D call uncertain. CDR3 length equals 13 residues. Germline lookup yields CDR1 LNHDA and CDR2 SQIVND (reference sequence). Deletions cut 7 bases from V and 3 bases from J, with 10 bases between. In DNA form, the CDR3 reads TGTGCCAGTATCACCGGTAACAATCAGCCCCAGCATTTT. Its protein is CASITGNNQPQHF.

CDR3: CASSFRTGERNQPQHF. DNA for the CDR3: TGTGCCAGTAGTTTCCGGACAGGGGAGCGCAATCAGCCCCAGCATTTT. This chain links TRBV19 with TRBJ1-5; 9 bases fit TRBD1. The length of the CDR3 is 16 residues. From germline, CDR1 is LNHDA and CDR2 SQIVND (reference sequence). With V trimmed by 5 bases and J by 2 bases, 7 bases remained unmatched.

The rearrangement joins TRBV6-5 to TRBJ2-3; D might be TRBD2 (6 bases). The CDR3 extends over 15 amino acids. Trimming removed 6 bases from V and 4 bases from J, with 17 bases in between. CDR1 and CDR2 (germline): MNHEY, SVGAGI. In DNA form, the CDR3 reads TGTGCCAGCAGAGACCCCGGGGGAAGCGCAGATACGCAGTATTTT. The encoded protein is CASRDPGGSADTQYF.

This clone was seen once. The CDR3 DNA reads as TGTGCCAGCAGCTTAGATGGCGGGGGGCGCGTCGGCAATGAGCAGTTCTTC. Its translation is CASSLDGGGRVGNEQFF. This chain connects TRBV5-4 to TRBJ2-1; 8 bases map to TRBD2. The ends lost 2 bases at V and 6 bases at J; junction bases unmatched: 13. The germline V gene encodes CDR1 SGHNT and CDR2 YYREEE (reference sequence). This CDR3 comprises 17 residues.

The V gene is TRBV29-1, the J gene TRBJ1-2, with D perhaps TRBD1 (6 bases). This CDR3 is built from 15 residues. V lost 0 bases and J 3 bases, leaving 14 bases between the germline ends. In germline, CDR1 is SQVTM, CDR2 ANQGSEA. The CDR3 spells CSVEDLSGQDYGYTF. In DNA form, the CDR3 reads TGCAGCGTTGAAGATCTCTCGGGACAAGACTATGGCTACACCTTC. Looking up the rest from reference TRBV29-1 and TRBJ1-2 gives the full variable domain: SAVISQKPSRDICQRGTSLTIQCQVDSQVTMMFWYRQQPGQSLTLIATANQGSEATYESGFVIDKFPISRPNLTFSTLTVSNMSPEDSSIYLCSVEDLSGQDYGYTFGSGTRLTVV.

V gene TRBV14 combines with J gene TRBJ2-2, with D possibly being TRBD1 (6 bases). The CDR3 length is 17 residues. V lost 5 bases and J lost 4, with 20 bases in between. Looked up from germline, CDR1 is SGHDN and CDR2 is FVKESK. DNA of the CDR3: TGTGCCAGCAGCGATAGGAGTGACAGGTCTCTCACCGGGGAGCTGTTTTTT. Its translation: CASSDRSDRSLTGELFF.

V gene TRBV7-8 combines with J gene TRBJ1-2; 10 bases agree with TRBD1. Germline CDR1 SGHVS, CDR2 FQNEAQ. The CDR3 contains 16 residues. After removal of 2 bases from V and 3 bases from J, the junction contained 6 bases not matched to a gene. In DNA, the CDR3 is TGTGCCAGCAGCTTACGGGACAGGGGTGGGGACTATGGCTACACCTTC. This encodes CASSLRDRGGDYGYTF.

The chain is built from TRBV27 and TRBJ2-3; TRBD1 matches 9 bases. The CDR3 sequence is 17 residues long. Per the germline V gene, CDR1 is MNHEY and CDR2 is SMNVEV (reference sequence). Unmatched junction bases numbered 8, after V lost 3 bases and J lost 1 base. CDR3 amino acids: CASSFVRRTGGTDTQYF. The CDR3, as DNA: TGTGCCAGCAGTTTTGTCCGGCGGACAGGGGGCACAGATACGCAGTATTTT.

V usage is TRBV9 and J usage is TRBJ2-3; weak D call: TRBD2 (6 bases). From germline, CDR1 is SGDLS and CDR2 YYNGEE. The V end lost 4 bases, the J end lost 2 bases, and 17 bases lay between the germline ends. The length of the CDR3 is 16 residues. The CDR3 region is CASSPIGAGNTDTQYF. CDR3 nucleotides: TGTGCCAGCAGCCCCATCGGGGCGGGAAACACAGATACGCAGTATTTT.

This clone is a singleton in its sample. This chain uses TRBV7-9 with TRBJ1-1; D possibly corresponds to TRBD1 (5 bases). Trimming took 0 bases from V and 7 from J, leaving 9 bases between them. This CDR3 contains 13 residues. The germline gives CDR1 SEHNR, CDR2 FQNEAQ (reference sequence). CDR3 loop: CASSLASGIEAFF. CDR3 DNA: TGTGCCAGCAGCTTAGCGTCAGGGATTGAAGCTTTCTTT.

V gene TRBV4-2 combines with J gene TRBJ2-3, with 8 nucleotides matching TRBD2. Germline CDR1 is LGHNA and CDR2 is YNFKEQ. The CDR3 has 21 residues. The junction had 17 bases not matched to a gene; V was cut back by 0 bases and J by 0 bases. The CDR3 bases are TGTGCCAGCAGCCAAGACGTTAGCGGGACCTACGGCCAGGCTAGCACAGATACGCAGTATTTT. It is translated as CASSQDVSGTYGQASTDTQYF.

Only one count was recorded for this clone. The V gene is TRBV11-3, the J gene TRBJ1-1, with D unresolved. CDR1 is SGHNT and CDR2 is YENEEA in the germline V gene. Trimming took off 5 bases at V and 5 bases at J, with 15 bases between the two ends. The CDR3 sequence is 14 residues long. The DNA for the CDR3 is TGTGCCAGCAGCCTCCACCCCGCGGGAACTGAAGCTTTCTTT. Encoded protein: CASSLHPAGTEAFF.

V usage is TRBV7-9 and J usage is TRBJ2-1, with D possibly being TRBD2 (7 bases). Germline loops: CDR1 SEHNR, CDR2 FQNEAQ (reference sequence). V gave up 7 bases and J gave up 5 bases, with 21 bases separating them. CDR3 size: 16 residues. CDR3 DNA: TGTGCCAGCACAGCTTTAGGGGGGGGGACGGACAATGAGCAGTTCTTC. Protein: CASTALGGGTDNEQFF.

The chain uses TRBV10-1 and TRBJ2-7; 7 bases are a match to TRBD1. The CDR3 loop spans 14 amino acids. Germline V gene lookup returns CDR1 WNHNN and CDR2 SYGVQD (reference sequence). Losses at the gene ends were 6 bases for V and 3 bases for J; bases not matched to a gene: 8. In DNA form, the CDR3 reads TGCGCCAGCAGCGCCGGGACAGCAATCTACGAGCAGTACTTC. Amino acid sequence: CASSAGTAIYEQYF.

The V gene is TRBV7-6, the J gene TRBJ1-3; TRBD1 aligns across 7 bases. The CDR3 is 16 amino acids. Germline trimming cut 2 bases from V and 0 bases from J; bases unmatched to any gene: 4. CDR1 SGHVS and CDR2 FNYEAQ come from the germline V gene. The CDR3 DNA reads TGTGCCAGCAGCTTATTGGCAGGGGGCTCTGGAAACACCATATATTTT. Its translation: CASSLLAGGSGNTIYF.

The chain is built from TRBV2 and TRBJ2-7, with 9 bases lining up with TRBD1. The CDR3 is made up of 12 amino acids. Per the germline V gene, CDR1 is SNHLY and CDR2 is FYNNEI. Trimming at V came to 9 bases and at J to 6 bases, leaving 6 bases not matched to a gene. CDR3 loop: CASGGTGFEQYF. The CDR3 coding sequence is TGTGCCAGTGGGGGGACAGGGTTCGAGCAGTACTTC.

The V and J genes are TRBV28 and TRBJ2-7, with D maybe TRBD2 (6 bases). Trimming shortened V by 7 bases and J by 2 bases, and 12 bases separated the two germline ends. Germline V gene lookup returns CDR1 MDHEN and CDR2 SYDVKM. The CDR3 contains 13 residues. The CDR3 DNA sequence: TGTGCCAGCAAGCGACTAGGACCCTACGAGCAGTACTTC. This encodes CASKRLGPYEQYF. The whole variable domain, remainder taken from reference TRBV28 and TRBJ2-7, is DVKVTQSSRYLVKRTGEKVFLECVQDMDHENMFWYRQDPGLGLRLIYFSYDVKMKEKGDIPEGYSVSREKKERFSLILESASTNQTSMYLCASKRLGPYEQYFGPGTRLTVT.

The chain carries TRBV29-1 and TRBJ2-1, with D unclear. CDR3 size: 12 residues. CDR1 SQVTM and CDR2 ANQGSEA come from the germline V gene. V was pared by 7 bases and J by 8 bases, with 15 bases between. CDR3 DNA: TGCAGCGGAGAGACACTTGGCGATGAGCAGTTCTTC. Its protein product is CSGETLGDEQFF.

J is TRBJ1-3 and V is TRBV18; tentative D call: TRBD1 (6 bases). The CDR3 runs to 14 residues. The germline V gene encodes CDR1 KGHSH and CDR2 LQKENI. Trimming shortened V by 0 bases and J by 3 bases, and 6 bases separated the two germline ends. CDR3 protein: CASSPPDSGNTIYF. DNA of the CDR3: TGTGCCAGCTCACCACCGGACAGTGGAAACACCATATATTTT.

This CDR3 is CASSAGQGGNGYTF. Written as DNA, the CDR3 is TGTGCCAGCAGCGCAGGACAGGGGGGAAATGGCTACACCTTC. The chain uses TRBV9 and TRBJ1-2; 10 bases fit TRBD1. The CDR3 runs 14 residues. The germline V gene has CDR1 SGDLS and CDR2 YYNGEE. Trimming removed 3 bases from V and 6 bases from J; junction bases left unmatched: 5.

The rearrangement uses TRBV5-6 and TRBJ2-1; TRBD2 is a possible D gene (5 bases). Germline CDR1 SGHDT, CDR2 YYEEEE. This CDR3 region has 14 residues. With 3 bases removed from V and 8 bases from J, the gap between germline ends came to 15 bases. This chain's CDR3 is CASSSGLIVHEQFF. Here the CDR3 DNA reads TGTGCCAGCAGCTCCGGACTGATTGTCCATGAGCAGTTCTTC.

The chain has TRBV7-6 and TRBJ1-1; the D is unclear. Germline values: CDR1 SGHVS, CDR2 FNYEAQ. Trimming took off 3 bases at V and 3 bases at J, with 8 bases between the two ends. CDR3 length: 13 amino acids. Here the CDR3 reads CASSFGPDTEAFF. The CDR3 nucleotides read TGTGCCAGCAGCTTTGGGCCGGACACTGAAGCTTTCTTT.

The chain's CDR3 is CASSQEVGSGRRPYEQYF. The CDR3 DNA reads as TGCGCCAGCAGCCAAGAAGTCGGTAGCGGGAGGCGGCCCTACGAGCAGTACTTC. J is TRBJ2-7 and V is TRBV4-1; 10 bases are shared with TRBD2. This CDR3 has 18 residues. The trim removed 0 bases at V and 2 bases at J, leaving 10 bases unmatched. Germline V CDR1 and CDR2: MGHRA, YSYEKL.

The chain is built from TRBV11-3 and TRBJ2-7; TRBD2 matches at 11 bases. The CDR3 runs 18 residues. Per the germline V gene, CDR1 is SGHNT and CDR2 is YENEEA. V lost 5 bases, J lost 5 bases, and 17 bases stayed unmatched. CDR3 nucleotides: TGTGCCAGCAGCCCATTCCGGGGGTCTAGCGGGGGGCCTCACGAGCAGTACTTC. Its translation is CASSPFRGSSGGPHEQYF.